This TCR beta chain was captured in a study of T cells in Graves' hyperthyroidism and ophthalmopathy. Whole-study context: Blood was drawn when the patient was first diagnosed and still untreated. Study outcomes and limitations: In simple terms, a model built on 13 V-J features told ophthalmopathy apart from stable hyperthyroidism.

Researchers amplified the TCR beta CDR3 regions from RNA transcripts. Initially, a first-round RT-PCR of the TCR CDR3 employed the HTBI primer set. Each CDR3 protein is one row after TCRdb ran MiXCR on the multiplex PCR reads. The table has hundreds of thousands of distinct CDR3 sequences, approximately 15% seen once. Ophthalmopathy patients all had a Clinical Activity Score of at least 3, a NOSPECS grade of at least 4 and disease under 3 months old. Source material for PBMCs was more than 9.5 ml fresh peripheral blood. This clonotype was detected ten times or more. The target antigen is unknown. The germline V gene encodes CDR1 MNHEY and CDR2 SVGAGI. The CDR3 is made up of 15 amino acids. V dropped 0 bases and J dropped 4 bases, with 12 bases sitting between them.

This chain connects TRBV6-5 to TRBJ1-2; D remains unclear. This sequence was found in a woman between 40 and 50 years old with Graves' ophthalmopathy. The sequenced sample was blood. In DNA form, the CDR3 reads TGTGCCAGCAGTTACTCACGTTTGCCGGGCTATGGCTACACCTTC. Translation gives CASSYSRLPGYGYTF.